A single sample gave rise to the 16 T cell receptor beta chains below, sequenced in a study of blood T cell repertoires in COVID-19. This table comes from immunoSEQ multiplex PCR, and its TCRdb copy is limited to in-frame clones, with some not included. The sample holds about 400,000 clones; 88% are singletons and the top ten take about 2.1%. Material for sequencing was PBMCs or T cells enriched from blood (not recorded which). The receptors here all came from a woman in her thirties or forties with acute COVID-19.

This clone was recorded a few times. The V call is TRBV5-1, the J call TRBJ1-2, with TRBD1 matching 8 bases. With V trimmed by 4 bases and J by 3 bases, 8 bases remained unmatched. The germline V gene encodes CDR1 SGHRS and CDR2 YFSETQ. The CDR3 spans 15 residues. CDR3 sequence reads: CASSDLTGVHYGYTF. The DNA for the CDR3 is TGCGCCAGCAGCGATCTGACAGGGGTTCACTATGGCTACACCTTC.

CDR3 loop: CASSLGVAGGEQFF. DNA for the CDR3: TGCGCCAGCAGCTTGGGTGTGGCGGGGGGCGAGCAGTTCTTC. The gene calls are TRBV5-1 and TRBJ2-1; 8 nucleotides align to TRBD2. Germline loops: CDR1 SGHRS, CDR2 YFSETQ. After removal of 0 bases from V and 10 bases from J, the junction contained 6 bases not matched to a gene. This CDR3 comprises 14 residues.

This sequence joins TRBV30 and TRBJ1-5; D is unclear. Per the germline V gene, CDR1 is GTSNPN and CDR2 is SVGIG (reference sequence). The V and J ends lost 1 base and 6 bases respectively, with 10 bases between them. The CDR3 consists of 13 residues. In DNA, the CDR3 is TGTGCCTGGAGTGCTAAACTAGGTCAGCCCCAGCATTTT. Amino acids: CAWSAKLGQPQHF.

This chain joins TRBV5-1 and TRBJ2-2; 9 nucleotides agree with TRBD1. V shed 7 bases, J shed 3 bases, and the junction held 4 bases outside the gene matches. The germline CDR1 and CDR2 sequences are SGHRS and YFSETQ. CDR3 size: 14 residues. For the CDR3, the DNA is TGCGCCAGCGGCCGACAGGGGGACACCGGGGAGCTGTTTTTT. It is translated as CASGRQGDTGELFF. The full variable domain, in which reference TRBV5-1 and TRBJ2-2 provide the parts outside the CDR3, is KAGVTQTPRYLIKTRGQQVTLSCSPISGHRSVSWYQQTPGQGLQFLFEYFSETQRNKGNFPGRFSGRQFSNSRSEMNVSTLELGDSALYLCASGRQGDTGELFFGEGSRLTVL.

The chain employs TRBV7-9 and TRBJ2-7, with D possibly TRBD2 on 6 matching bases. The germline V and J ends were trimmed by 3 bases and 3 bases, with 21 bases remaining between them. CDR3 length: 17 amino acids. Germline-derived CDR1 and CDR2 are SEHNR and FQNEAQ (reference sequence). The CDR3 region has the DNA TGTGCCAGCAGCTTGGGTGAGTTTAGCGGACCCTTCTACGAGCAGTACTTC. Translating it yields CASSLGEFSGPFYEQYF.

The sample holds a few counts of this clone. The J gene is TRBJ1-2, the V gene TRBV5-1; a weak D match, TRBD1 (5 bases). CDR1 and CDR2 from the germline V gene are SGHRS and YFSETQ. The CDR3 sequence is 12 residues long. Trimming pared 5 bases from V and 12 bases from J, leaving 17 bases between. The CDR3 reads CASSLRQGKHTF. CDR3 DNA: TGCGCCAGCAGTTTAAGGCAGGGAAAACACACCTTC.

The V and J genes are TRBV4-2 and TRBJ1-5; D gene ambiguous. There are 14 residues in the CDR3. V dropped 2 bases and J dropped 3 bases, with 8 bases sitting between them. The germline gives CDR1 LGHNA, CDR2 YNFKEQ. The chain's CDR3 is CASSQLQVNQPQHF. In DNA form, the CDR3 reads TGTGCCAGCAGCCAACTCCAGGTCAATCAGCCCCAGCATTTT.

The chain uses TRBV2 and TRBJ1-6; 8 nucleotides match TRBD1. The CDR3 is made up of 15 amino acids. Germline CDR1 and CDR2: SNHLY and FYNNEI. V lost 4 bases to trimming and J lost 7 bases; unmatched junction nucleotides: 6. The CDR3 sequence: CASSGTGNRNSPLHF. DNA for the CDR3: TGTGCCAGCAGTGGGACAGGGAATAGAAATTCACCCCTCCACTTT.

The V call is TRBV2, the J call TRBJ1-5, with D hard to call. Germline CDR1 SNHLY, CDR2 FYNNEI. This CDR3 region has 15 residues. The V and J ends lost 3 bases and 0 bases respectively, with 9 bases between them. CDR3 protein: CASSETGVSNQPQHF. The CDR3, as DNA: TGTGCCAGCAGTGAGACCGGGGTTAGCAATCAGCCCCAGCATTTT.

This clone was detected only once. V gene TRBV6-4 combines with J gene TRBJ1-5; D remains ambiguous. CDR1 and CDR2 (germline): MRHNA, SNTAGT. V lost 8 bases to trimming and J lost 5 bases, with 13 bases between them. The length of the CDR3 is 13 residues. CDR3 sequence reads: CASAPGSHQPQHF. DNA of the CDR3: TGTGCCAGCGCGCCGGGTTCGCATCAGCCCCAGCATTTT.

This chain connects TRBV19 to TRBJ1-1, with 8 nucleotides matching TRBD1. The junction had 7 bases not matched to a gene; V was cut back by 4 bases and J by 0 bases. Germline lookup yields CDR1 LNHDA and CDR2 SQIVND (reference sequence). The CDR3 covers 16 residues. CDR3 protein: CASSTTGAYMNTEAFF. As DNA, the CDR3 is TGTGCCAGTAGTACGACAGGGGCCTACATGAACACTGAAGCTTTCTTT.

This clone was counted once. This chain joins TRBV7-8 and TRBJ1-1; D is ambiguous. CDR1 and CDR2 from the germline V gene are SGHVS and FQNEAQ. V gave up 6 bases and J gave up 0 bases, with 17 bases separating them. This CDR3 region has 16 residues. The CDR3 DNA is TGTGCCAGCAGTTCGGCCCAGGCGTGGTTGAACACTGAAGCTTTCTTT. It specifies CASSSAQAWLNTEAFF. The complete variable domain, with remaining parts taken from reference TRBV7-8 and TRBJ1-1, reads GAGVSQSPRYKVAKRGQDVALRCDPISGHVSLFWYQQALGQGPEFLTYFQNEAQLDKSGLPSDRFFAERPEGSVSTLKIQRTQQEDSAVYLCASSSAQAWLNTEAFFGQGTRLTVV.

DNA for the CDR3: TGCGCCAGCAGCGAGCGGAGCGGGACTCTTAACACCGGGGAGCTGTTTTTT. This gives the protein CASSERSGTLNTGELFF. The chain employs TRBV10-1 and TRBJ2-2; 7 bases are a match to TRBD2. The J segment lost 2 bases and the V segment lost 6 bases, leaving 12 bases of the junction unmatched. This CDR3 is built from 17 residues. The V gene's germline CDR1 is WNHNN and CDR2 SYGVQD (reference sequence).

V usage is TRBV19 and J usage is TRBJ1-1, with 9 positions matching TRBD1. Germline V gene data show CDR1 as LNHDA and CDR2 as SQIVND (reference sequence). Trimming at V came to 3 bases and at J to 0 bases, leaving 8 bases not matched to a gene. This CDR3 is built from 17 residues. The CDR3 protein is CASSIVGTGSLNTEAFF. In nucleotides, the CDR3 is TGTGCCAGTAGTATCGTGGGGACAGGGAGTTTGAACACTGAAGCTTTCTTT. The full variable domain, completed using reference TRBV19 and TRBJ1-1, is DGGITQSPKYLFRKEGQNVTLSCEQNLNHDAMYWYRQDPGQGLRLIYYSQIVNDFQKGDIAEGYSVSREKKESFPLTVTSAQKNPTAFYLCASSIVGTGSLNTEAFFGQGTRLTVV.

The V and J genes are TRBV5-1 and TRBJ2-7; no clear D gene. Trimming shortened V by 0 bases and J by 4 bases, and 14 bases separated the two germline ends. The V gene's germline CDR1 is SGHRS and CDR2 YFSETQ. The CDR3 covers 15 residues. The DNA for the CDR3 is TGCGCCAGCAGCTTGGCCGGGTCAGAAGAGTACGAGCAGTACTTC. This sequence encodes CASSLAGSEEYEQYF.

The V gene is TRBV27, the J gene TRBJ1-1; no clear D. This CDR3 is 13 amino acids long. The germline V gene encodes CDR1 MNHEY and CDR2 SMNVEV (reference sequence). Trimming pared 1 base from V and 3 bases from J, leaving 6 bases between. CDR3 DNA: TGTGCCAGCAGTTTATACCGGGACACTGAAGCTTTCTTT. As protein: CASSLYRDTEAFF.